What follows are 24 T cell receptor beta chains derived from one specimen sequenced in a study of Ad26.COV2.S vaccination and SARS-CoV-2 variants. Regarding treatment: roughly 19 received Ad26.COV2.S at low or high dose, single or two shots; about 5 received placebo; per-sample allocation not given. Each sample was drawn 63 days after the first injection (of vaccine or placebo). Clones were read by immunoSEQ multiplex PCR, and TCRdb kept only the in-frame ones, dropping some. The table has around 240,000 clones, around nine tenths seen once. The input for sequencing was peripheral blood, taken in a trial of Ad26.COV2.S vaccine versus placebo. These receptors all stem from a person between 18 and 59 years old who received the Ad26.COV2.S COVID-19 vaccine or a placebo.

This clone has just one count. The rearrangement joins TRBV5-8 to TRBJ1-5; perhaps TRBD1 as D (5 bases). Per the germline V gene, CDR1 is SGHTS and CDR2 is YDEGEE. The CDR3 contains 16 residues. Trimming left V 1 base short and J 4 bases short, with 15 bases between. Here the CDR3 reads CASSLMGPGANQPQHF. DNA of the CDR3: TGTGCCAGCAGCTTGATGGGGCCCGGGGCAAATCAGCCCCAGCATTTT.

This rearrangement joins TRBV11-2 to TRBJ2-7; TRBD2 agrees at 9 bases. The CDR3 extends over 15 amino acids. Germline trimming cut 3 bases from V and 2 bases from J; bases unmatched to any gene: 5. From germline, CDR1 is SGHAT and CDR2 FQNNGV. Here the CDR3 reads CASSLGSGSTYEQYF. CDR3 nucleotide sequence: TGTGCCAGCAGCTTGGGTAGCGGGAGTACCTACGAGCAGTACTTC.

V gene TRBV24-1 combines with J gene TRBJ2-6; D is unresolved. Deletions cut 2 bases from V and 2 bases from J, with 0 bases between. This CDR3 spans 13 amino acids. Germline loops: CDR1 KGHDR, CDR2 SFDVKD. The CDR3 loop is CATSDSGANVLTF. DNA of the CDR3: TGTGCCACCAGTGATTCTGGGGCCAACGTCCTGACTTTC.

The chain recombines TRBV14 with TRBJ1-2; D uncertain. V was shortened by 1 base and J by 2 bases, with 8 bases between the two germline ends. Germline CDR1 SGHDN, CDR2 FVKESK. CDR3 length: 14 amino acids. In DNA, the CDR3 is TGTGCCAGCAGCCAAGCGGGGATCAACTATGGCTACACCTTC. Translating gives CASSQAGINYGYTF.

The J gene is TRBJ2-5, the V gene TRBV7-2, with D possibly being TRBD2 (6 bases). Per the germline V gene, CDR1 is SGHTA and CDR2 is FQGNSA. This CDR3 has 15 amino acids. Trimming stripped 2 bases from V and 5 bases from J, with 15 bases between. CDR3 region: CASSLIWEEGETQYF. In DNA, the CDR3 is TGTGCCAGCAGCTTAATCTGGGAGGAGGGGGAGACCCAGTACTTC. Drawing the rest from reference TRBV7-2 and TRBJ2-5, the complete variable domain is GAGVSQSPSNKVTEKGKDVELRCDPISGHTALYWYRQSLGQGLEFLIYFQGNSAPDKSGLPSDRFSAERTGGSVSTLTIQRTQQEDSAVYLCASSLIWEEGETQYFGPGTRLLVL.

The rearrangement links TRBV5-1 to TRBJ2-5; 15 bases match TRBD2. The CDR3 has 18 residues. The V gene's germline CDR1 is SGHRS and CDR2 YFSETQ. Germline trimming cut 4 bases from V and 2 bases from J; bases unmatched to any gene: 9. The CDR3 coding sequence is TGCGCCAGCAGCCGGGGACTAGCGGGGGGAGGTCAGCAAGAGACCCAGTACTTC. Translation gives CASSRGLAGGGQQETQYF.

This sequence joins TRBV11-2 and TRBJ1-4; tentatively, D is TRBD1 (5 bases). This CDR3 has 15 amino acids. Trimming cost V 1 base and J 6 bases, with 12 bases left between them. Germline CDR1 and CDR2: SGHAT and FQNNGV. The CDR3 DNA is TGTGCCAGCAGCTTAGTAGGAGACAGAGATGAAAAACTGTTTTTT. It specifies CASSLVGDRDEKLFF.

This clone was seen just once. The chain has TRBV11-2 and TRBJ2-7, with 8 bases fitting TRBD1. The CDR3 runs to 16 residues. Germline CDR1 and CDR2: SGHAT and FQNNGV. V trimming: 5 bases; J trimming: 0 bases; junction bases outside the gene matches: 9. DNA for the CDR3: TGTGCCAGCAGCCCCAGGACAGGGCCGAGCTCCTACGAGCAGTACTTC. Its protein product is CASSPRTGPSSYEQYF. Combining the CDR3 with reference TRBV11-2 and TRBJ2-7 gives the whole variable domain EAGVAQSPRYKIIEKRQSVAFWCNPISGHATLYWYQQILGQGPKLLIQFQNNGVVDDSQLPKDRFSAERLKGVDSTLKIQPAKLEDSAVYLCASSPRTGPSSYEQYFGPGTRLTVT.

The DNA for the CDR3 is TGTGCCAGCAGCTTAATCTTAGGCGTAGAGCAGTTCTTC. It is translated as CASSLILGVEQFF. This sequence joins TRBV7-9 and TRBJ2-1, with D unresolved. V dropped 2 bases and J dropped 10 bases, with 12 bases sitting between them. Looked up from germline, CDR1 is SEHNR and CDR2 is FQNEAQ (reference sequence). This CDR3 has 13 amino acids.

The chain has TRBV7-2 and TRBJ2-1; D might be TRBD2 (7 bases). Deletions cut 7 bases from V and 9 bases from J, with 10 bases between. The CDR3 is made up of 11 amino acids. The V gene's germline CDR1 is SGHTA and CDR2 FQGNSA. DNA of the CDR3: TGTGCCAGCACCCGGGGGGCTGAGCAGTTCTTC. It yields the protein CASTRGAEQFF. The whole variable domain, filled in from reference TRBV7-2 and TRBJ2-1, reads GAGVSQSPSNKVTEKGKDVELRCDPISGHTALYWYRQSLGQGLEFLIYFQGNSAPDKSGLPSDRFSAERTGGSVSTLTIQRTQQEDSAVYLCASTRGAEQFFGPGTRLTVL.

J is TRBJ2-7 and V is TRBV19, with TRBD2 as a possible D gene (5 bases). V was pared by 5 bases and J by 0 bases, with 14 bases between. Germline V CDR1 and CDR2: LNHDA, SQIVND (reference sequence). This CDR3 is built from 15 residues. CDR3 residues: CASSLEAFSSYEQYF. The DNA for the CDR3 is TGTGCCAGTAGTCTGGAGGCTTTTAGCTCCTACGAGCAGTACTTC.

CDR3 residues: CASSPQGRGGINEQFF. CDR3 bases: TGTGCCAGCAGCCCCCAGGGGCGGGGGGGGATTAATGAGCAGTTCTTC. This rearrangement joins TRBV6-2 or TRBV6-3 to TRBJ2-1; 9 bases match TRBD2. Trimming took 6 bases from V and 7 from J; bases not matched to a gene: 13. CDR3 length: 16 amino acids. From germline, CDR1 is MNHEY and CDR2 SVGEGT.

This rearrangement joins TRBV18 to TRBJ1-5, with 11 positions matching TRBD1. With 6 bases clipped from V and 4 bases from J, the junction kept 5 bases outside the gene matches. This CDR3 is 15 amino acids long. Germline V lookup: CDR1 KGHSH, CDR2 LQKENI. The CDR3 nucleotides are TGTGCCAGCTCCGGACAGGGGGCCCATAATCAGCCCCAGCATTTT. Translated, it gives CASSGQGAHNQPQHF.

The gene calls are TRBV19 and TRBJ1-6; TRBD1 matches 7 bases. Germline CDR1 is LNHDA and CDR2 is SQIVND (reference sequence). V shed 5 bases and J 7 bases; nucleotides not matched to a gene: 8. The CDR3 length is 15 residues. The CDR3 bases are TGTGCCAGTAGTTTCAGACAGGGAGGAAATTCACCCCTCCACTTT. Protein: CASSFRQGGNSPLHF.

This chain joins TRBV3-1 (or the pseudogene TRBV3-2) and TRBJ2-2; a weak D match, TRBD2 (5 bases). CDR3 size: 14 residues. V was clipped by 0 bases and J by 6 bases, with 8 bases between them. Per germline, CDR1 LGHDT and CDR2 YNNKEL (reference sequence). This CDR3 is CASSQEARAGELFF. CDR3 nucleotide sequence: TGTGCCAGCAGCCAAGAGGCGCGGGCCGGGGAGCTGTTTTTT.

This clone showed up just a few times. The chain joins TRBV4-2 to TRBJ1-5; the match to TRBD1 covers 8 bases. This CDR3 comprises 17 residues. In germline, CDR1 is LGHNA, CDR2 YNFKEQ. V gave up 1 base and J gave up 4 bases; unmatched junction bases: 9. In nucleotides, the CDR3 is TGTGCCAGCAGCCAAGGTATTACCGGGACAGGTAATCAGCCCCAGCATTTT. Translated: CASSQGITGTGNQPQHF.

The rearrangement links TRBV19 to TRBJ2-2, with 8 nucleotides matching TRBD2. Germline V gene data show CDR1 as LNHDA and CDR2 as SQIVND (reference sequence). J was trimmed by 2 bases and V by 4 bases; bases with no gene match: 3. This CDR3 comprises 15 residues. In nucleotides, the CDR3 is TGTGCCAGTAGTAGAGGACTAGCCAACACCGGGGAGCTGTTTTTT. It encodes CASSRGLANTGELFF.

The chain carries TRBV19 and TRBJ1-5; 7 bases fit TRBD1. V gave up 3 bases and J gave up 6 bases; unmatched junction bases: 11. Germline V CDR1 and CDR2: LNHDA, SQIVND (reference sequence). This CDR3 has 16 residues. The CDR3: CASSMEQGQFGQPQHF. For the CDR3, the DNA is TGTGCCAGTAGTATGGAACAGGGGCAATTTGGTCAGCCCCAGCATTTT.

The chain is built from TRBV28 and TRBJ1-4, with no clear D. CDR3 length: 14 amino acids. Germline V gene lookup returns CDR1 MDHEN and CDR2 SYDVKM. Between the trimmed V and J ends, which lost 2 bases and 5 bases, there was a span of 9 bases. The CDR3 region is CASSLRRYNEKLFF. CDR3 sequence (DNA): TGTGCCAGCAGTTTAAGGCGGTACAATGAAAAACTGTTTTTT.

The chain combines TRBV9 with TRBJ1-1; unclear D gene. Trimming removed 3 bases from V and 1 base from J, with 10 bases in between. The CDR3 is 14 residues long. The germline V gene has CDR1 SGDLS and CDR2 YYNGEE. The chain's CDR3 is CASSGMAENTEAFF. CDR3 sequence (DNA): TGTGCCAGCAGCGGGATGGCTGAGAACACTGAAGCTTTCTTT.

This clone was counted once. The rearrangement joins TRBV9 to TRBJ1-6, with D perhaps matching TRBD1 (6 bases). The V gene lost 6 bases and the J gene lost 8 bases, with 15 bases spanning the gap. The CDR3 sequence is 14 residues long. CDR1 is SGDLS and CDR2 is YYNGEE in the germline V gene. The DNA of the CDR3 is TGTGCCAGCACTACTAGGGACACGGATTCACCCCTCCACTTT. This translates into CASTTRDTDSPLHF. Full variable domain (rest looked up from reference TRBV9 and TRBJ1-6): DSGVTQTPKHLITATGQRVTLRCSPRSGDLSVYWYQQSLDQGLQFLIQYYNGEERAKGNILERFSAQQFPDLHSELNLSSLELGDSALYFCASTTRDTDSPLHFGNGTRLTVT.

The rearrangement links TRBV18 to TRBJ2-5; TRBD2 is a possible D gene (6 bases). Trimming cost V 6 bases and J 5 bases, with 16 bases left between them. Germline lookup yields CDR1 KGHSH and CDR2 LQKENI. The CDR3 sequence is 14 residues long. This chain's CDR3 is CASSPLTGEETQYF. CDR3 in DNA: TGTGCCAGCTCCCCGTTGACGGGGGAGGAGACCCAGTACTTC. Full variable domain (outside the CDR3, taken from reference TRBV18 and TRBJ2-5): NAGVMQNPRHLVRRRGQEARLRCSPMKGHSHVYWYRQLPEEGLKFMVYLQKENIIDESGMPKERFSAEFPKEGPSILRIQQVVRGDSAAYFCASSPLTGEETQYFGPGTRLLVL.

V and J are TRBV7-3 and TRBJ2-2; D is unclear. CDR1 SGHTA and CDR2 FQGTGA come from the germline V gene. The CDR3 has 15 amino acids. The V end was cut by 4 bases, the J end by 7 bases, with 16 bases between. DNA for the CDR3: TGTGCCAGCAGCTCCCCTCTCGGCGTAATCGGGGAGCTGTTTTTT. This translates into CASSSPLGVIGELFF. Variable domain in full (rest from reference TRBV7-3 and TRBJ2-2): GAGVSQTPSNKVTEKGKYVELRCDPISGHTALYWYRQSLGQGPEFLIYFQGTGAADDSGLPNDRFFAVRPEGSVSTLKIQRTERGDSAVYLCASSSPLGVIGELFFGEGSRLTVL.

The rearrangement joins TRBV11-2 to TRBJ2-1; TRBD2 agrees at 16 bases. The CDR3 loop spans 19 amino acids. V shed 5 bases, J shed 6 bases, and the junction held 13 bases outside the gene matches. The germline CDR1 and CDR2 sequences are SGHAT and FQNNGV. The CDR3 nucleotides read TGTGCCAGCAGCCGAGCCGGGACTAGCGGGGGGGCGGCGAGCAATGAGCAGTTCTTC. Residues: CASSRAGTSGGAASNEQFF.